This T cell receptor beta chain derives from a study of PD-L1 blockade in urothelial cancer. Across the whole study: Prior regimens of chemotherapy numbered 0 to 3 per patient. Blood samples contained a median about 150,000 T cells.

CDR1 is LNHDA, CDR2 SQIVND, per germline (reference sequence). Trimming cost V 4 bases and J 0 bases, with 3 bases left between them. The CDR3 is 12 amino acids. Indicated time point: peripheral blood 6 weeks after treatment start. Synthetically made TCR analog templates were put into each PCR as spikes. The data were produced by immunoSEQ multiplex PCR, yet TCRdb's version contains in-frame clones alone and is incomplete. The table lists fewer than 50,000 clones, 70% to 90% of them singletons. The rearrangement uses TRBV19 and TRBJ2-5; no definite D call. This sequence originates from a man aged 60 to 75 with urothelial cancer. Sequenced here: PBMCs, sampled around atezolizumab (anti-PD-L1) treatment. This CDR3 reads CASSTNQETQYF. The CDR3 DNA sequence: TGTGCCAGTAGTACAAACCAAGAGACCCAGTACTTC.